This passage covers 22 T cell receptor beta chains from one sample sequenced in a study of T cells in women clearing cervical HPV infection. Data came from immunoSEQ multiplex PCR; TCRdb stores just in-frame clones and leaves some out. This sample contains around 30,000 clones. Sequenced material: blood buffy coat. These receptors were collected from a woman between 18 and 70 years old with a cervical HPV16 infection that either progressed to CIN3+ or cleared (not recorded which).

Of note for this clone: The CDR3 goes on 3 residues after the read ends, and that part is filled in from the germline J gene. This chain links TRBV5-6 with TRBJ1-1; D possibly corresponds to TRBD1 (6 bases). CDR1 SGHDT and CDR2 YYEEEE come from the germline V gene. The CDR3 length is 15 residues. The germline V and J ends were trimmed by 0 bases and 5 bases, with 14 bases remaining between them. Partial CDR3 DNA: TGTGCCAGCAGCTTGGTGCGGGGGCTCGGGACTGAA. Its protein product is CASSLVRGLGTE. The entire CDR3 protein is CASSLVRGLGTEAFF. Filled out from reference TRBV5-6 and TRBJ1-1, the complete variable domain reads DAGVTQSPTHLIKTRGQQVTLRCSPKSGHDTVSWYQQALGQGPQFIFQYYEEEERQRGNFPDRFSGHQFPNYSSELNVNALLLGDSALYLCASSLVRGLGTEAFFGQGTRLTVV.

About this clone: The CDR3 end is not reached by the read, which stops 3 residues before it; the germline J gene fills it in. The chain is built from TRBV6-2 or TRBV6-3 and TRBJ2-1, with D unclear. Germline V gene data show CDR1 as MNHEY and CDR2 as SVGEGT. V shed 2 bases and J shed 6 bases, with 5 bases lying between them. The CDR3 runs 12 residues. CDR3 residues: CASSYVGNEQFF. The sequenced CDR3 bases are TGTGCCAGCAGTTACGTCGGCAATGAG.

Details on this clone: The CDR3 end is not reached by the read, which stops 3 residues before it; the germline J gene fills it in. The chain combines TRBV2 with TRBJ1-2; 8 bases fit TRBD1. Germline trimming cut 6 bases from V and 6 bases from J; bases unmatched to any gene: 9. CDR1 and CDR2 (germline): SNHLY, FYNNEI. The CDR3 loop spans 14 amino acids. The CDR3 spells CASRWTGMGDGYTF. The CDR3 bases that were read are TGTGCCAGCAGGTGGACAGGGATGGGGGATGGC.

This CDR3 is CASSLGDSYTEAFF. CDR3 DNA, as far as it was read: TGCGCCAGCAGCTTGGGGGACAGCTACACTGAA. The V gene is TRBV5-1, the J gene TRBJ1-1; TRBD1 aligns across 7 bases. The read finishes 3 residues shy of the CDR3 end, and the germline J gene is used to complete it. V lost 0 bases, J lost 3 bases, and 2 bases stayed unmatched. There are 14 residues in the CDR3. Germline CDR1 is SGHRS and CDR2 is YFSETQ.

Notes on this clone: The read finishes 3 residues shy of the CDR3 end, and the germline J gene is used to complete it. The chain is built from TRBV19 and TRBJ1-2, with TRBD1 as a possible D gene (5 bases). The CDR3 loop spans 14 amino acids. Germline V lookup: CDR1 LNHDA, CDR2 SQIVND (reference sequence). Trimming cost V 3 bases and J 3 bases, with 11 bases left between them. This CDR3 reads CASSMRAGYYGYTF. The part of the CDR3 DNA that was read is TGTGCCAGTAGTATGAGGGCAGGGTACTATGGC.

Remarks on this clone: The observed sequence ends 3 residues before the CDR3 terminus, with the missing tail filled in from the germline J gene. The chain couples TRBV29-1 to TRBJ2-1; D ambiguous. In germline, CDR1 is SQVTM, CDR2 ANQGSEA. Trimming took 4 bases from V and 5 from J, leaving 9 bases between them. The CDR3 is 12 residues long. The chain's CDR3 is CSVVGPDNEQFF. The sequenced part of the CDR3 DNA is TGCAGCGTTGTGGGCCCAGACAATGAG.

In regard to this clone: The read stops 3 residues short of the end of the CDR3; the missing end is completed from the germline J gene. The V and J genes are TRBV19 and TRBJ2-1, with 9 bases aligning to TRBD2. Per the germline V gene, CDR1 is LNHDA and CDR2 is SQIVND (reference sequence). The CDR3 spans 22 residues. V was pared by 5 bases and J by 7 bases, with 30 bases of the junction left unmatched. CDR3 DNA (partial): TGTGCCAGTAGTCCCCCGTATGGATCACCGAAGTATAGCGGGGGCCACCGGAATGAG. Residues: CASSPPYGSPKYSGGHRNE. The full CDR3 protein is CASSPPYGSPKYSGGHRNEQFF.

On this clone itself: The CDR3 extends 3 residues past the end of the read, so its final part is completed from the germline J gene. This chain links TRBV5-1 with TRBJ2-5; D is possibly TRBD1 (6 bases). The germline V and J ends were trimmed by 4 bases and 5 bases, with 21 bases remaining between them. This CDR3 spans 16 amino acids. Germline CDR1 reads SGHRS; CDR2 reads YFSETQ. The DNA read from the CDR3 is TGCGCCAGCAGCCCTTTATTACAGGGTCGTCGGGAGACC. This translates into CASSPLLQGRRET. The CDR3 in its entirety is CASSPLLQGRRETQYF.

As for this clone: The CDR3 is cut off 3 residues early in the read; its end comes from the germline J gene. The chain employs TRBV18 and TRBJ1-1; 7 nucleotides agree with TRBD1. J was trimmed by 2 bases and V by 4 bases; bases with no gene match: 7. Germline V CDR1 and CDR2: KGHSH, LQKENI. This CDR3 has 15 amino acids. CDR3 in amino acids: CASSQRTGLNTEAFF. Incomplete CDR3 DNA: TGTGCCAGCTCACAACGGACAGGCCTAAACACTGAA.

Concerning this clone itself: The CDR3 extends 3 residues past the end of the read, so its final part is completed from the germline J gene. The chain carries TRBV7-2 and TRBJ1-1; weak D call: TRBD1 (6 bases). Germline V gives CDR1 SGHTA, CDR2 FQGNSA. V dropped 1 base and J dropped 4 bases, with 13 bases sitting between them. CDR3 length: 15 amino acids. The sequenced part of the CDR3 DNA is TGTGCCAGCAGCTTAGTTGGGGGGGCGAGCACTGAA. This translates into CASSLVGGASTE. From start to end, the CDR3 is CASSLVGGASTEAFF.

For this clone: The read ends 3 residues before the CDR3 terminus; that terminus is restored from the germline J gene. V is TRBV5-4 and J is TRBJ1-2; 7 positions agree with TRBD1. The CDR3 contains 15 residues. Germline CDR1 and CDR2: SGHNT and YYREEE (reference sequence). The part of the CDR3 DNA that was read is TGTGCCAGCAGACAAGACGGCTTAGGGGGCATAGGC. It yields the protein CASRQDGLGGIG. The CDR3 as a whole reads CASRQDGLGGIGYTF.

To note about this clone: The missing CDR3 end, 3 residues past where the read stops, is filled in from the germline J gene. The V call is TRBV19, the J call TRBJ2-2, with 9 bases that match TRBD1. V trimming: 3 bases; J trimming: 4 bases; junction bases outside the gene matches: 6. CDR3 size: 16 residues. In germline, CDR1 is LNHDA, CDR2 SQIVND (reference sequence). Incomplete CDR3 DNA: TGTGCCAGTAGTATCCACAGGGGGCTGAGCACCGGGGAG. Amino acid sequence: CASSIHRGLSTGE. In full, the CDR3 is CASSIHRGLSTGELFF.

On this clone itself: The read halts 3 residues ahead of the CDR3 end, with the missing end drawn from the germline J gene. The chain recombines TRBV10-3 with TRBJ1-4; 7 nucleotides align to TRBD1. V was clipped by 3 bases and J by 4 bases; unmatched bases: 8. The CDR3 loop spans 16 amino acids. The germline V gene has CDR1 ENHRY and CDR2 SYGVKD. Here the CDR3 reads CAISERGRVNNEKLFF. Partial CDR3 DNA: TGTGCCATCAGTGAAAGGGGGCGCGTGAATAATGAAAAA.

CDR3 residues: CAIRATSGRRETQYF. The sequenced CDR3 bases are TGTGCCATCAGGGCGACTAGCGGGAGGAGAGAGACC. The chain recombines TRBV10-3 with TRBJ2-5, with 13 bases that match TRBD2. The read stops 3 residues short of the end of the CDR3; the missing end is completed from the germline J gene. Germline V gives CDR1 ENHRY, CDR2 SYGVKD. This CDR3 region has 15 residues. The V segment lost 6 bases and the J segment 4 bases; nucleotides outside the gene matches: 5.

On this clone itself: The CDR3 end lies 3 residues beyond the end of the read and is filled in from the germline J gene. This chain uses TRBV7-9 with TRBJ1-6, with D unclear. There are 14 residues in the CDR3. Trimming removed 3 bases from V and 0 bases from J, with 3 bases in between. Germline CDR1 SEHNR, CDR2 FQNEAQ (reference sequence). The CDR3 region is CASSFGSYNSPLHF. CDR3 bases read: TGTGCCAGCAGCTTCGGCTCCTATAATTCACCC.

With respect to this clone: The germline gene is not matched at one end of the junction; a read error may be the cause. Read sequence stops 3 residues before the CDR3 end, and the germline J gene provides the missing end. Within the sample, other DNA sequences also encode this same CDR3. The chain uses TRBV5-4 and TRBJ1-3, with TRBD1 as a possible D gene (5 bases). This CDR3 spans 12 amino acids. CDR1 and CDR2 (germline): SGHNT, YYREEE (reference sequence). The CDR3 sequence: CASSNTGNTIYF. Incomplete CDR3 DNA: TGTGCCAGCAGCAACACAGGAAACACA. Full variable domain (outside the CDR3, taken from reference TRBV5-4 and TRBJ1-3): ETGVTQSPTHLIKTRGQQVTLRCSSQSGHNTVSWYQQALGQGPQFIFQYYREEENGRGNFPPRFSGLQFPNYSSELNVNALELDDSALYLCASSNTGNTIYFGEGSWLTVV.

Points on this clone: The sequenced fragment ends 3 residues before the CDR3 boundary, so the rest is inferred from the germline J gene. This chain links TRBV30 with TRBJ2-5, with 8 bases fitting TRBD2. The CDR3 extends over 15 amino acids. The trim removed 0 bases at V and 5 bases at J, leaving 8 bases unmatched. Germline assignment: CDR1 GTSNPN and CDR2 SVGIG (reference sequence). CDR3 DNA, as far as it was read: TGTGCCTGGAGTGTTTCTAGCGGGCCTTGGGAGACC. This gives the protein CAWSVSSGPWET. The full CDR3 is CAWSVSSGPWETQYF. Full variable domain (missing parts from reference TRBV30 and TRBJ2-5): SQTIHQWPATLVQPVGSPLSLECTVEGTSNPNLYWYRQAAGRGLQLLFYSVGIGQISSEVPQNLSASRPQDRQFILSSKKLLLSDSGFYLCAWSVSSGPWETQYFGPGTRLLVL.

Remarks on this clone: The CDR3 end is not reached by the read, which stops 3 residues before it; the germline J gene fills it in. This chain links TRBV7-9 with TRBJ2-3; TRBD1 matches at 8 bases. Germline V gene lookup returns CDR1 SEHNR and CDR2 FQNEAQ (reference sequence). The CDR3 consists of 14 residues. The sequenced CDR3 bases are TGTGCCAGCAGCCAAAACCTCCCGGGACAGGCG. The encoded protein is CASSQNLPGQA. The whole CDR3 reads CASSQNLPGQAQYF.

Notes on this clone: The CDR3 goes on 3 residues after the read ends, and that part is filled in from the germline J gene. This rearrangement joins TRBV18 to TRBJ2-1; the D is unclear. Trimming took off 6 bases at V and 5 bases at J, with 5 bases between the two ends. The CDR3 covers 11 residues. In germline, CDR1 is KGHSH, CDR2 LQKENI. CDR3 bases read: TGTGCCAGCTCCCCTGACAATGAG. The encoded protein is CASSPDNE. The whole CDR3 protein reads CASSPDNEQFF.

On this clone itself: The read stops 3 residues short of the end of the CDR3; the missing end is completed from the germline J gene. The chain combines TRBV14 with TRBJ2-1; unclear D gene. Germline assignment: CDR1 SGHDN and CDR2 FVKESK. CDR3 length: 13 amino acids. V lost 6 bases, J lost 0 bases, and 6 bases lay in between. The CDR3 bases that were read are TGTGCCAGCAGATTTAGCTCCTACAATGAG. This translates into CASRFSSYNE. The complete CDR3 reads CASRFSSYNEQFF.

Worth noting for this clone: The sequence runs out 3 residues before the end of the CDR3; the remainder is reconstructed from the germline J gene. The chain carries TRBV19 and TRBJ2-2; D is perhaps TRBD2 (6 bases). Trimming cost V 6 bases and J 4 bases, with 12 bases left between them. This CDR3 spans 14 amino acids. The germline gives CDR1 LNHDA, CDR2 SQIVND (reference sequence). CDR3: CASSLAGSTGELFF. The part of the CDR3 DNA that was read is TGTGCCAGTAGCTTGGCGGGGAGCACCGGGGAG. Full variable domain (outside the CDR3, taken from reference TRBV19 and TRBJ2-2): DGGITQSPKYLFRKEGQNVTLSCEQNLNHDAMYWYRQDPGQGLRLIYYSQIVNDFQKGDIAEGYSVSREKKESFPLTVTSAQKNPTAFYLCASSLAGSTGELFFGEGSRLTVL.

With regard to this clone: The read falls 3 residues short of the CDR3 end, and the missing part is taken from the germline J gene. The chain joins TRBV30 to TRBJ2-2, with D possibly matching TRBD1 (5 bases). The germline CDR1 and CDR2 sequences are GTSNPN and SVGIG (reference sequence). The CDR3 consists of 16 residues. CDR3 loop: CAWRTLDRNRNEKLFF. The sequenced part of the CDR3 DNA is TGTGCCTGGAGAACCCTTGACAGAAACCGTAATGAAAAG.